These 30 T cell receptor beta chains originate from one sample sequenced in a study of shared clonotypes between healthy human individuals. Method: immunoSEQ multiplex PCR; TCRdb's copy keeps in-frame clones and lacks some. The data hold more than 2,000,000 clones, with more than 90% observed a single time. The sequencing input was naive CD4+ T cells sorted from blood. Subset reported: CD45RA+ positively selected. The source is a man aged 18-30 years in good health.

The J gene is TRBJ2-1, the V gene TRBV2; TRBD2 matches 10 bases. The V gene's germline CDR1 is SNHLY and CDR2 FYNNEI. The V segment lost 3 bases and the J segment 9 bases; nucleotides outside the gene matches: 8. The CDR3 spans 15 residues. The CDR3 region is CASSDPQRGGSEQFF. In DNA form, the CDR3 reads TGTGCCAGCAGTGACCCCCAGCGGGGGGGCAGTGAGCAGTTCTTC.

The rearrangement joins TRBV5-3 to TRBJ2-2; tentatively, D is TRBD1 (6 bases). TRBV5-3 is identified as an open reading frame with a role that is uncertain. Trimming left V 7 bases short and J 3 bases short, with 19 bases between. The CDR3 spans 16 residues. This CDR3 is CARGSQGPLHTGELFF. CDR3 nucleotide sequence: TGTGCCAGAGGAAGTCAGGGGCCTCTTCACACCGGGGAGCTGTTTTTT.

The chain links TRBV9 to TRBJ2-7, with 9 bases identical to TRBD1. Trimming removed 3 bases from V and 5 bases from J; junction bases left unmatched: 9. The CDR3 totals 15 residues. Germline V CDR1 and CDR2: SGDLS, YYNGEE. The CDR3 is CASSGSGTGSHEQYF. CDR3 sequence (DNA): TGTGCCAGCAGCGGCTCCGGGACAGGGTCCCACGAGCAGTACTTC.

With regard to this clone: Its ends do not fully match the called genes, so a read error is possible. The CDR3 sequence is CASSKDDRDNSNQPQHF. The CDR3 nucleotides read TGCGCCAGCAGCAAAGATGACCGGGACAATAGCAATCAGCCCCAGCATTTT. The chain carries TRBV4-1 and TRBJ1-5; maybe TRBD1 (6 bases). The CDR3 sequence is 17 residues long. Germline V gene lookup returns CDR1 MGHRA and CDR2 YSYEKL.

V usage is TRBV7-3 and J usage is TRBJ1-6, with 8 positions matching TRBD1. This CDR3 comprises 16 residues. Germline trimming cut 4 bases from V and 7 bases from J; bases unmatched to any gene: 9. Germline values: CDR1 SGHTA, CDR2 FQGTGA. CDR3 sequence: CASSSEDRAFNSPLHF. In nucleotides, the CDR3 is TGTGCCAGCAGCTCCGAGGACAGGGCTTTCAATTCACCCCTCCACTTT.

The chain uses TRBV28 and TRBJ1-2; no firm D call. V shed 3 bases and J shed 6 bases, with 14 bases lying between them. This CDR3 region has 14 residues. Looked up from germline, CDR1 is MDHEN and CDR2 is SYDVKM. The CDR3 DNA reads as TGTGCCAGCAGTTTTGTAGGGCCCCAAGATGGCTACACCTTC. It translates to CASSFVGPQDGYTF.

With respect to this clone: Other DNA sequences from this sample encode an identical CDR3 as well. The CDR3 nucleotides are TGTGCCAGCAGCGTAGGTCCCACAGATACGCAGTATTTT. Translating it yields CASSVGPTDTQYF. This chain connects TRBV9 to TRBJ2-3, with no clear D. This CDR3 spans 13 amino acids. Trimming removed 0 bases from V and 2 bases from J, with 4 bases in between. CDR1 SGDLS and CDR2 YYNGEE come from the germline V gene.

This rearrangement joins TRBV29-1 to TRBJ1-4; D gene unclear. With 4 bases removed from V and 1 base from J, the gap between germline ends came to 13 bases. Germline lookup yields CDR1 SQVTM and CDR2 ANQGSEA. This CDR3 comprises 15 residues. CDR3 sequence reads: CSVVAMVGTNEKLFF. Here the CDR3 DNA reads TGCAGCGTTGTCGCGATGGTGGGAACTAATGAAAAACTGTTTTTT.

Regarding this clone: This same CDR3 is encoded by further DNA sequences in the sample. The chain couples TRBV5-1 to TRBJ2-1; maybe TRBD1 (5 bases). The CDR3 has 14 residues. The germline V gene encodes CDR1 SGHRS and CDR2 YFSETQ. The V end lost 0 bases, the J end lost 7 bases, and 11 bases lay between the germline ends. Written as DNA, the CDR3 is TGCGCCAGCAGCTTGGAAGGGGTCGGGAATGAGCAGTTCTTC. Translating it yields CASSLEGVGNEQFF.

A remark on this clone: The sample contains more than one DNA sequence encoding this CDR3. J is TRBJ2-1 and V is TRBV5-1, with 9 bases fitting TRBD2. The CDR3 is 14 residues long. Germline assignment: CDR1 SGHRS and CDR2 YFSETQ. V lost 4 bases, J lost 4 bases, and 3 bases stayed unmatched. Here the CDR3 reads CASSSLAGYNEQFF. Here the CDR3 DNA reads TGCGCCAGCAGCAGCCTAGCGGGGTACAATGAGCAGTTCTTC. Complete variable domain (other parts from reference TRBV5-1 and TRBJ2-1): KAGVTQTPRYLIKTRGQQVTLSCSPISGHRSVSWYQQTPGQGLQFLFEYFSETQRNKGNFPGRFSGRQFSNSRSEMNVSTLELGDSALYLCASSSLAGYNEQFFGPGTRLTVL.

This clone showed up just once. The CDR3 sequence: CASSRGGTYNEQFF. CDR3 bases: TGTGCCAGCAGCCGGGGGGGGACCTACAATGAGCAGTTCTTC. The chain is built from TRBV7-2 and TRBJ2-1, with 8 bases matching TRBD2. Losses at the gene ends were 5 bases for V and 2 bases for J; bases not matched to a gene: 2. The CDR3 runs to 14 residues. In germline, CDR1 is SGHTA, CDR2 FQGNSA.

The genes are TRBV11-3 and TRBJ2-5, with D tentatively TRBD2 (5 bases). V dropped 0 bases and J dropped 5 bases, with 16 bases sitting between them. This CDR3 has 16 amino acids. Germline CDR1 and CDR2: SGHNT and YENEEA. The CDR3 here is CASSLDKRFPRETQYF. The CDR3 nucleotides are TGTGCCAGCAGCTTAGATAAGCGGTTTCCAAGGGAGACCCAGTACTTC.

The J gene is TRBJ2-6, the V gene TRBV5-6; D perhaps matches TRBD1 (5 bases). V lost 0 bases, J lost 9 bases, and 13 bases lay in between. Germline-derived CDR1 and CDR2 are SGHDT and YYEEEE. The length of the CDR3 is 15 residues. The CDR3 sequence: CASSLGQGTVNVLTF. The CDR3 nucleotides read TGTGCCAGCAGCTTGGGTCAGGGAACCGTCAACGTCCTGACTTTC.

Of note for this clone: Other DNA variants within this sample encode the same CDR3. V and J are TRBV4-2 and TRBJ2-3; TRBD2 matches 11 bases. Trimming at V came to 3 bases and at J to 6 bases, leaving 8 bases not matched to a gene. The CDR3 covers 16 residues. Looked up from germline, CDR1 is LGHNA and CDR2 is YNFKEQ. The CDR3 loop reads CASSQVAGGLTDTQYF. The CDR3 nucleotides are TGTGCCAGCAGCCAGGTAGCGGGGGGGCTCACGGATACGCAGTATTTT.

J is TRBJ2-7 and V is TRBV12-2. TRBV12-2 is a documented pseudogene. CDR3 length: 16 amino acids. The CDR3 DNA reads TGTGCGGTAGGGACCAAAAAACGGGGTGCTAACTACGAGCAGTACTTC. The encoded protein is CAVGTKKRGANYEQYF.

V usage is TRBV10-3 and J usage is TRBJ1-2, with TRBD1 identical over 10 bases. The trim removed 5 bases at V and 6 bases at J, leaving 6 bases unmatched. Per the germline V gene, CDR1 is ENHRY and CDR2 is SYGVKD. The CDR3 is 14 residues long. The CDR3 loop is CAISQGQGTHGYTF. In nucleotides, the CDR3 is TGTGCCATCAGTCAGGGACAGGGGACCCATGGCTACACCTTC.

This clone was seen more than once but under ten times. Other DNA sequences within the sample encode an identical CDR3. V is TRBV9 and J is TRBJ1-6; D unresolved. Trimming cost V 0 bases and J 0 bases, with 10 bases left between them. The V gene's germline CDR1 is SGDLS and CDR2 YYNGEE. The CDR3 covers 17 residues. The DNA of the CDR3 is TGTGCCAGCAGCGTAGGAAGTGGAAGCTCCTATAATTCACCCCTCCACTTT. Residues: CASSVGSGSSYNSPLHF.

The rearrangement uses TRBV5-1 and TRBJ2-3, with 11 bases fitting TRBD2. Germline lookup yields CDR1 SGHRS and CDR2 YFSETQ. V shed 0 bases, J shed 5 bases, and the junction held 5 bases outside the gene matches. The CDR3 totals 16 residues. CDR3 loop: CASSLEVAGGQDTQYF. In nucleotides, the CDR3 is TGCGCCAGCAGCTTGGAAGTAGCGGGGGGGCAAGATACGCAGTATTTT.

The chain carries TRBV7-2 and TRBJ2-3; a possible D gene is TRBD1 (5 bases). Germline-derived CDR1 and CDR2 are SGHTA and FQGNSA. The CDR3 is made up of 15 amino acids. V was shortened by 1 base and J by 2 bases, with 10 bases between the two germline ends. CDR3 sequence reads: CASSLVVGVTDTQYF. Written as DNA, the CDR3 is TGTGCCAGCAGCTTAGTTGTAGGGGTCACAGATACGCAGTATTTT.

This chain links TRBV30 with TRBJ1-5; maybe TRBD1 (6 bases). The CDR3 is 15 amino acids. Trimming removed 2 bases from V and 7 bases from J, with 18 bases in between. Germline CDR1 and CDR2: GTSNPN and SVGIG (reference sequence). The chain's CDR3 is CAWSHHRGAGQPQHF. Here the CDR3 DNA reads TGTGCCTGGAGTCACCACCGGGGGGCGGGACAGCCCCAGCATTTT.

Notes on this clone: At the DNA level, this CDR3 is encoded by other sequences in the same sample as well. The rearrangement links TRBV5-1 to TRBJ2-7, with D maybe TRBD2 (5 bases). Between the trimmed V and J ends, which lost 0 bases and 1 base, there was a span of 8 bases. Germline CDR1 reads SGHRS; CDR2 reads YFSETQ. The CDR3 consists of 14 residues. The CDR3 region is CASSLASGSYEQYF. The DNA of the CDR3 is TGCGCCAGCAGCTTGGCGAGCGGTTCCTACGAGCAGTACTTC.

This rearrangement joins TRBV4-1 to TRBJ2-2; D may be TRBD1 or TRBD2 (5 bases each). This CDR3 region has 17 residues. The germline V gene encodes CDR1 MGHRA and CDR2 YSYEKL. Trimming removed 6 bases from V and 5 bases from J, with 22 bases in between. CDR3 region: CASRQSPGPIGTGELFF. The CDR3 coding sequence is TGCGCCAGCAGGCAATCTCCGGGACCCATAGGGACCGGGGAGCTGTTTTTT.

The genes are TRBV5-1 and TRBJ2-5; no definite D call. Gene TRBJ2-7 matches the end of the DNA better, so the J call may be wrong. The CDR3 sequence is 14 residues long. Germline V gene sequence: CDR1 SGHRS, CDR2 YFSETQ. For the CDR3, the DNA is TGCGCCAGCAGCTTGGCCTTAGGGACCTACGAGCAGTACTTC. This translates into CASSLALGTYEQYF.

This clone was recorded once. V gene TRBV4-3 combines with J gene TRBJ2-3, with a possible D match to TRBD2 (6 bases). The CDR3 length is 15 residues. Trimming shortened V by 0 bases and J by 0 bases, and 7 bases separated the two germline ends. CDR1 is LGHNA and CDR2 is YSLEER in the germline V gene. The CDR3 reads CASSQETSSTDTQYF. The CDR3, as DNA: TGCGCCAGCAGCCAAGAGACTAGTAGCACAGATACGCAGTATTTT.

Written as DNA, the CDR3 is TGTGCCAGCAGTTCCACTAGCGGGAGCTCCTACAATGAGCAGTTCTTC. It yields the protein CASSSTSGSSYNEQFF. The chain joins TRBV6-5 to TRBJ2-1, with 11 bases lining up with TRBD2. CDR1 is MNHEY, CDR2 SVGAGI, per germline. Germline trimming cut 4 bases from V and 0 bases from J; bases unmatched to any gene: 2. This CDR3 region has 16 residues.

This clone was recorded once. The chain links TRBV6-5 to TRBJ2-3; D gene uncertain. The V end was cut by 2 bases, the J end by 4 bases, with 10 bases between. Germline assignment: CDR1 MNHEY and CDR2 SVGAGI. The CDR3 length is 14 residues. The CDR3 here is CASSYRPLADTQYF. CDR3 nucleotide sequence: TGTGCCAGCAGTTACAGACCTCTAGCAGATACGCAGTATTTT.

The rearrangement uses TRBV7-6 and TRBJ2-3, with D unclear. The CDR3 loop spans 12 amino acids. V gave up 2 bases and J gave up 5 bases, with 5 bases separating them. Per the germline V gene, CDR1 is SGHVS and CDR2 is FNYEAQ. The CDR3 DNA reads TGTGCCAGCAGCTTACCTGGAGATACGCAGTATTTT. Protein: CASSLPGDTQYF.

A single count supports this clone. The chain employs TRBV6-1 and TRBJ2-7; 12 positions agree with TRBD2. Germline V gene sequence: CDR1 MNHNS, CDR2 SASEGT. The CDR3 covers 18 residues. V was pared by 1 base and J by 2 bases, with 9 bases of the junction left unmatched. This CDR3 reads CASSEDLASGGAPYEQYF. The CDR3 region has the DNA TGTGCCAGCAGTGAAGATCTCGCTAGCGGGGGGGCGCCCTACGAGCAGTACTTC.

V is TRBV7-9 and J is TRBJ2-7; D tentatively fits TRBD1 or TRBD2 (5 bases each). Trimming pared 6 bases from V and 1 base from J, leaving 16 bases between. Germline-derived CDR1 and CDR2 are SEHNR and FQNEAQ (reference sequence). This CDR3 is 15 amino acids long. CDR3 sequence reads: CASSPPSGPSYEQYF. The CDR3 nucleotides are TGTGCCAGCAGTCCCCCGTCGGGGCCTTCCTACGAGCAGTACTTC.

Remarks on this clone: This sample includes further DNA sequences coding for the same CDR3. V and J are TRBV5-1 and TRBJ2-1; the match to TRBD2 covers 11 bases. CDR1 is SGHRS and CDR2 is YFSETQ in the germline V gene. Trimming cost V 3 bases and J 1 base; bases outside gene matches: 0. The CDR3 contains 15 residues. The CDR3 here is CASSSSGGSYNEQFF. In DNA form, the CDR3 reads TGCGCCAGCAGCTCTAGCGGGGGGTCCTACAATGAGCAGTTCTTC.